This T cell receptor beta chain originates from a study of cytomegalovirus exposure and HLA in healthy donors. Findings of the study overall: Accurate predictions that matched the HLA-A and HLA-B alleles of most subjects were reportedly made from TCR beta sequences. When analyzed later, a missense DCLRE1C variant was found to be linked to TCR beta V- and J-gene trimming. Among donors in an Asian-associated ancestry cluster, a later analysis reportedly found fewer N-insertions than the roughly 610-donor mean. For most TCR beta V segments, an earlier analysis put the productive rate at about 87% or about 30% of the time.

Concerning this clone: Its antigen remains unknown.

The study ran its PCR with 60 Vbeta and 13 Jbeta primers. Some clones are missing from TCRdb's copy, which holds only in-frame ones; the method was immunoSEQ multiplex PCR. Its clone listing holds around 130,000 clones. The TCR was taken from a woman in her sixties in good health and CMV-seronegative. Sequenced material: PBMCs.

This CDR3 is CASSPGLAGRSTDTQYF. CDR3 nucleotide sequence: TGCGCCAGCAGCCCGGGACTAGCGGGACGTAGCACAGATACGCAGTATTTT. The chain links TRBV5-1 to TRBJ2-3; 13 bases map to TRBD2. CDR3 size: 17 residues. The V and J ends lost 4 bases and 0 bases, in that order; junction bases with no gene match: 5. In germline, CDR1 is SGHRS, CDR2 YFSETQ.